A single sample is the source of the 25 T cell receptor beta chains below, sequenced in a study of cytotoxic CD8 clonotypes in ibrutinib-treated CLL. The assay was immunoSEQ multiplex PCR, and TCRdb's table has in-frame clones only and misses some. The data contain over 150,000 clones, about 72% of them seen just once; the ten biggest clones take up about an eighth. The sequencing here drew on PBMCs, taken after 24 months of ibrutinib treatment. All receptors come from a human donor with chronic lymphocytic leukemia.

The CDR3 sequence: CASSPDSGYTF. The DNA of the CDR3 is TGTGCCAGCTCACCTGACAGTGGCTACACCTTC. J is TRBJ1-2 and V is TRBV18, with D perhaps matching TRBD1 (5 bases). CDR3 length: 11 residues. Trimming shortened V by 3 bases and J by 7 bases, and 6 bases separated the two germline ends. Germline V CDR1 and CDR2: KGHSH, LQKENI. The entire variable domain, with the rest obtained from reference TRBV18 and TRBJ1-2, is as follows: NAGVMQNPRHLVRRRGQEARLRCSPMKGHSHVYWYRQLPEEGLKFMVYLQKENIIDESGMPKERFSAEFPKEGPSILRIQQVVRGDSAAYFCASSPDSGYTFGSGTRLTVV.

CDR3 DNA sequence: TGCGCCAGCAGTACAGGAGCTGAAGCTTTCTTT. It encodes CASSTGAEAFF. The rearrangement joins TRBV4-3 to TRBJ1-1, with D possibly TRBD1 on 5 matching bases. Germline CDR1 LGHNA, CDR2 YSLEER. The length of the CDR3 is 11 residues. Trimming cost V 6 bases and J 6 bases, with 8 bases left between them.

The chain carries TRBV30 and TRBJ2-1, with 8 bases matching TRBD2. The CDR3 is made up of 15 amino acids. V trimming: 0 bases; J trimming: 3 bases; junction bases outside the gene matches: 4. CDR1 GTSNPN and CDR2 SVGIG come from the germline V gene (reference sequence). The CDR3 DNA is TGTGCCTGGAGTGTTGGCGGGAGGATCTACAATGAGCAGTTCTTC. It codes for CAWSVGGRIYNEQFF.

The chain has TRBV29-1 and TRBJ1-1; TRBD1 is a possible D gene (6 bases). The V gene's germline CDR1 is SQVTM and CDR2 ANQGSEA. V lost 6 bases and J lost 12, with 17 bases in between. The CDR3 sequence is 11 residues long. The CDR3 DNA reads as TGCAGCGTCCAGGACAGCCGTGCGCCTTTCTTT. Amino acids: CSVQDSRAPFF.

The J gene is TRBJ2-2, the V gene TRBV11-2; 7 bases are shared with TRBD2. The CDR3 runs 14 residues. CDR1 is SGHAT and CDR2 is FQNNGV in the germline V gene. The ends lost 6 bases at V and 1 base at J; junction bases unmatched: 2. CDR3 bases: TGTGCCAGCAGGGGACTATTGAACACCGGGGAGCTGTTTTTT. This encodes CASRGLLNTGELFF.

This rearrangement joins TRBV6-5 to TRBJ1-5; 7 bases match TRBD1. Germline values: CDR1 MNHEY, CDR2 SVGAGI. This CDR3 contains 14 residues. V trimming: 2 bases; J trimming: 6 bases; junction bases outside the gene matches: 4. CDR3 nucleotides: TGTGCCAGCAGTTACAGAGGGGGCAGTCAGCCCCAGCATTTT. Its translation: CASSYRGGSQPQHF.

As DNA, the CDR3 is TGTGCCAGCAGCTTGTCGCCTAGCGGGAGTATCTACGAGCAGTACTTC. It specifies CASSLSPSGSIYEQYF. The rearrangement uses TRBV5-4 and TRBJ2-7; 10 bases fit TRBD2. The germline gives CDR1 SGHNT, CDR2 YYREEE (reference sequence). There are 16 residues in the CDR3. The trim removed 1 base at V and 3 bases at J, leaving 7 bases unmatched.

This chain uses TRBV9 with TRBJ2-2, with D unclear. CDR3 length: 16 residues. The V and J ends lost 0 bases and 4 bases respectively, with 13 bases between them. Germline lookup yields CDR1 SGDLS and CDR2 YYNGEE. The CDR3 nucleotides read TGTGCCAGCAGCGTAGGGACGGCATCGCTCACCGGGGAGCTGTTTTTT. It codes for CASSVGTASLTGELFF.

The chain combines TRBV30 with TRBJ1-5; 7 nucleotides agree with TRBD1. After removal of 4 bases from V and 2 bases from J, the junction contained 5 bases not matched to a gene. The germline V gene encodes CDR1 GTSNPN and CDR2 SVGIG (reference sequence). This CDR3 spans 14 amino acids. The CDR3 is CAWKPDRGNQPQHF. The CDR3 nucleotides are TGTGCCTGGAAACCTGACAGGGGCAATCAGCCCCAGCATTTT. Using reference TRBV30 and TRBJ1-5 for the parts outside the CDR3, the full variable domain is SQTIHQWPATLVQPVGSPLSLECTVEGTSNPNLYWYRQAAGRGLQLLFYSVGIGQISSEVPQNLSASRPQDRQFILSSKKLLLSDSGFYLCAWKPDRGNQPQHFGDGTRLSIL.

The V and J genes are TRBV12-5 and TRBJ1-2; D ambiguous. The CDR3 covers 14 residues. Trimming cost V 3 bases and J 2 bases, with 10 bases left between them. Germline V CDR1 and CDR2: LGHNT, FRNRAP. The CDR3 DNA is TGTGCTAGTGGTTTTTTGGGTTTAAACTATGGCTACACCTTC. This sequence encodes CASGFLGLNYGYTF.

CDR3 protein: CAWSNGLAGKSRYEQYF. For the CDR3, the DNA is TGTGCCTGGAGTAACGGACTAGCGGGAAAAAGTCGGTACGAGCAGTACTTC. The chain joins TRBV30 to TRBJ2-7; 12 bases are a match to TRBD2. Germline V lookup: CDR1 GTSNPN, CDR2 SVGIG (reference sequence). The CDR3 totals 17 residues. The J segment lost 4 bases and the V segment lost 2 bases, leaving 12 bases of the junction unmatched.

The gene calls are TRBV2 and TRBJ2-5; D gene unclear. Trimming removed 10 bases from V and 4 bases from J, with 16 bases in between. Germline CDR1 is SNHLY and CDR2 is FYNNEI. This CDR3 comprises 13 residues. The CDR3 reads CATSFRAPETQYF. DNA for the CDR3: TGTGCCACCTCCTTCCGAGCCCCAGAGACCCAGTACTTC.

This rearrangement joins TRBV5-1 to TRBJ2-2; 11 bases line up with TRBD1. CDR1 is SGHRS, CDR2 YFSETQ, per germline. This CDR3 is built from 16 residues. With V trimmed by 4 bases and J by 6 bases, 8 bases remained unmatched. The CDR3 is CASSPSGQGVPGELFF. The CDR3 DNA follows: TGCGCCAGCAGCCCCTCGGGACAGGGGGTCCCCGGGGAGCTGTTTTTT.

This chain uses TRBV27 with TRBJ2-7; D may be TRBD1 (6 bases). Trimming left V 6 bases short and J 2 bases short, with 8 bases between. This CDR3 contains 12 residues. CDR1 and CDR2 from the germline V gene are MNHEY and SMNVEV (reference sequence). The DNA of the CDR3 is TGTGCCAGCAGACAGGGCCCCTACGAGCAGTACTTC. Translating it yields CASRQGPYEQYF.

The J gene is TRBJ1-1, the V gene TRBV30, with D perhaps TRBD1 (6 bases). This CDR3 is 15 amino acids long. Per germline, CDR1 GTSNPN and CDR2 SVGIG (reference sequence). The V gene lost 4 bases and the J gene lost 4 bases, with 19 bases spanning the gap. The CDR3 bases are TGTGCCTGGAACCAGGGCTGGGGGGCCGGCACTGAAGCTTTCTTT. It translates to CAWNQGWGAGTEAFF.

The chain joins TRBV27 to TRBJ2-5; D possibly uses TRBD1 or TRBD2 (6 bases each). V was trimmed by 6 bases and J by 5 bases, leaving 19 bases between them. Germline V lookup: CDR1 MNHEY, CDR2 SMNVEV (reference sequence). This CDR3 comprises 15 residues. In DNA, the CDR3 is TGTGCCAGCAGATCCTCTTGGGGGGCCAGGGAGACCCAGTACTTC. It specifies CASRSSWGARETQYF.

In DNA form, the CDR3 reads TGTGCCAGCAGTCCGAGGACAGGGCGCGTGAACACTGAAGCTTTCTTT. Protein sequence: CASSPRTGRVNTEAFF. The chain has TRBV28 and TRBJ1-1; TRBD1 aligns across 8 bases. The CDR3 contains 16 residues. In germline, CDR1 is MDHEN, CDR2 SYDVKM. The V and J ends lost 5 bases and 0 bases, in that order; junction bases with no gene match: 8.

This chain joins TRBV5-4 and TRBJ1-1, with D unclear. The V gene lost 2 bases and the J gene lost 5 bases, with 16 bases spanning the gap. The CDR3 totals 15 residues. Germline lookup yields CDR1 SGHNT and CDR2 YYREEE (reference sequence). The CDR3 loop is CASSLPSFGYTEAFF. For the CDR3, the DNA is TGTGCCAGCAGCTTACCTTCGTTCGGGTATACTGAAGCTTTCTTT.

The V call is TRBV30, the J call TRBJ2-1; 7 bases are a match to TRBD2. In germline, CDR1 is GTSNPN, CDR2 SVGIG (reference sequence). The junction had 13 bases not matched to a gene; V was cut back by 8 bases and J by 6 bases. The CDR3 spans 14 residues. The CDR3 sequence is CAEKGLAATNEQFF. CDR3 DNA sequence: TGTGCCGAGAAGGGGCTAGCGGCTACCAATGAGCAGTTCTTC. Based on the CDR3 plus reference TRBV30 and TRBJ2-1, the full variable domain is SQTIHQWPATLVQPVGSPLSLECTVEGTSNPNLYWYRQAAGRGLQLLFYSVGIGQISSEVPQNLSASRPQDRQFILSSKKLLLSDSGFYLCAEKGLAATNEQFFGPGTRLTVL.

The rearrangement uses TRBV6-5 and TRBJ1-3, with unresolved D. The germline V gene has CDR1 MNHEY and CDR2 SVGAGI. The CDR3 is 16 amino acids. V was clipped by 0 bases and J by 4 bases, with 13 bases between them. The CDR3 protein is CASSYSNIARGNTIYF. CDR3 nucleotides: TGTGCCAGCAGTTACTCGAATATTGCCAGGGGAAACACCATATATTTT.

The genes are TRBV29-1 and TRBJ1-2, with 8 nucleotides matching TRBD1. The CDR3 length is 16 residues. V gave up 0 bases and J gave up 5 bases; unmatched junction bases: 11. Germline CDR1 SQVTM, CDR2 ANQGSEA. The CDR3 region is CSVEDTSRGHRYGYTF. CDR3 bases: TGCAGCGTTGAAGATACTTCCAGGGGGCATCGGTATGGCTACACCTTC.

V usage is TRBV9 and J usage is TRBJ1-1; D might be TRBD1 (5 bases). The germline gives CDR1 SGDLS, CDR2 YYNGEE. CDR3 length equals 15 residues. V shed 6 bases and J shed 4 bases, with 19 bases lying between them. The CDR3, as DNA: TGTGCCAGCATCACTTCTCGGGAAGGGACCACTGAAGCTTTCTTT. Protein sequence: CASITSREGTTEAFF.

This clone was counted only a few times. V gene TRBV10-3 combines with J gene TRBJ1-5, with TRBD1 matching over 10 bases. This CDR3 contains 16 residues. The germline CDR1 and CDR2 sequences are ENHRY and SYGVKD. V was pared by 3 bases and J by 3 bases, with 5 bases of the junction left unmatched. CDR3 DNA sequence: TGTGCCATCAGTGACCCGGGACAGGGGCACAATCAGCCCCAGCATTTT. It yields the protein CAISDPGQGHNQPQHF.

This clone is classed as medium-sized. The V gene is TRBV7-2, the J gene TRBJ2-7; 12 bases map to TRBD2. The germline gives CDR1 SGHTA, CDR2 FQGNSA. The CDR3 contains 15 residues. V gave up 5 bases and J gave up 1 base; unmatched junction bases: 3. The CDR3 sequence is CASSLGTSGSYEQYF. Written as DNA, the CDR3 is TGTGCCAGCAGCCTCGGGACTAGCGGGTCCTACGAGCAGTACTTC.

This clone was counted a few times. V gene TRBV28 combines with J gene TRBJ1-1; no firm D call. This CDR3 is built from 13 residues. Germline V gene sequence: CDR1 MDHEN, CDR2 SYDVKM. Trimming removed 10 bases at V and 1 base at J, with 13 bases between. In DNA form, the CDR3 reads TGTGCCACCTACCTCTGGGGGAACACTGAAGCTTTCTTT. It translates to CATYLWGNTEAFF.